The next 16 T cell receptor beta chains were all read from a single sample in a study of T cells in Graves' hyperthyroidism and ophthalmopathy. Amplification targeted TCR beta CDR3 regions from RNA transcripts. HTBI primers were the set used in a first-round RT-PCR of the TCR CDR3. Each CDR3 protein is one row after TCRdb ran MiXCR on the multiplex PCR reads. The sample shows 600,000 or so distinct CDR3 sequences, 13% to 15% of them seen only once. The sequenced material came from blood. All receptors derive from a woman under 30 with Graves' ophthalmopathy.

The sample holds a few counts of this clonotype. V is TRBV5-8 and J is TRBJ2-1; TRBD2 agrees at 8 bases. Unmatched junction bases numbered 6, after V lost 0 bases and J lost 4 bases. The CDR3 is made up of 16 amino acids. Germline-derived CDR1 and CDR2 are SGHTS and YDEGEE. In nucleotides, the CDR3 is TGTGCCAGCAGCTTGGGCAGCGGGAGCTTATACAATGAGCAGTTCTTC. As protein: CASSLGSGSLYNEQFF.

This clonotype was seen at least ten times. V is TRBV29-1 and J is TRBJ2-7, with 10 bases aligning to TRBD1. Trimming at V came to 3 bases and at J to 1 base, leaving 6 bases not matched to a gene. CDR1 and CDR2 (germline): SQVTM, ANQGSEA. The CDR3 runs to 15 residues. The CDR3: CSVDSGTGVSYEQYF. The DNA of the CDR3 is TGCAGCGTTGATTCCGGGACAGGGGTTTCCTACGAGCAGTACTTC.

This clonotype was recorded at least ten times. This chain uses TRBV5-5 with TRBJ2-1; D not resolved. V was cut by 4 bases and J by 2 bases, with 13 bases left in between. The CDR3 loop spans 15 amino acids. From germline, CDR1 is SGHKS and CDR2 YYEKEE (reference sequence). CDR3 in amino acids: CASSANGNPYNEQFF. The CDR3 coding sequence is TGTGCCAGCAGCGCCAATGGTAACCCCTACAATGAGCAGTTCTTC.

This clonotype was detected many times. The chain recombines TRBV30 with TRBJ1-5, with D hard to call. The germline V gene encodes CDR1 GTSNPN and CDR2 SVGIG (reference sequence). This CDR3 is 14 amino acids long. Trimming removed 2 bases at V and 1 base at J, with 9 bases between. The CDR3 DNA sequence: TGTGCCTGGAGTAAGCGCGGAAGCAATCAGCCCCAGCATTTT. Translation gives CAWSKRGSNQPQHF.

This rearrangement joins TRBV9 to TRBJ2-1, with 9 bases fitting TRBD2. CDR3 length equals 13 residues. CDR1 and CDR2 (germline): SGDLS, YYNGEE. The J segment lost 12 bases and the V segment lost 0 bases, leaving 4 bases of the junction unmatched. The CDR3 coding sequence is TGTGCCAGCAGCGTAGGGGCGGGAGGGGCGCAGTTCTTC. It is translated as CASSVGAGGAQFF.

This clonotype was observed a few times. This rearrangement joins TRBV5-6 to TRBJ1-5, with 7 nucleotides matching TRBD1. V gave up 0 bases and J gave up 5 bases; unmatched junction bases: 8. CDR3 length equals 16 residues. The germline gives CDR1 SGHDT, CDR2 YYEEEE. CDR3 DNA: TGTGCCAGCAGCTTGGGACAGGGAGGTTGGCATCAGCCCCAGCATTTT. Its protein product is CASSLGQGGWHQPQHF.

The CDR3 nucleotides read TGTGCCACCAGCAGAGGAGGATTTGACGGGGTCTACGAGCAGTACTTC. Protein: CATSRGGFDGVYEQYF. The rearrangement joins TRBV15 to TRBJ2-7; D may be TRBD2 (5 bases). V lost 1 base and J lost 3, with 16 bases in between. The CDR3 consists of 16 residues. CDR1 and CDR2 from the germline V gene are LNHNV and YYDKDF (reference sequence).

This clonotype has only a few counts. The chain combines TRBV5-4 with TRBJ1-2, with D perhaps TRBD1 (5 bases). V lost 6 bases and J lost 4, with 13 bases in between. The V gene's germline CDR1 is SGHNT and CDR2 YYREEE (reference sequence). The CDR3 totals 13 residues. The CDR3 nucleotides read TGTGCCAGCACCTTACGGGGGAGCTATGGCTACACCTTC. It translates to CASTLRGSYGYTF. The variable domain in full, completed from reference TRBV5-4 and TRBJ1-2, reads ETGVTQSPTHLIKTRGQQVTLRCSSQSGHNTVSWYQQALGQGPQFIFQYYREEENGRGNFPPRFSGLQFPNYSSELNVNALELDDSALYLCASTLRGSYGYTFGSGTRLTVV.

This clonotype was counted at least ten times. The CDR3 region has the DNA TGTGCCAGCACCAGTCATGGCGGGTACACTGAAGCTTTCTTT. This codes for CASTSHGGYTEAFF. V is TRBV28 and J is TRBJ1-1; D remains unclear. Trimming took 7 bases from V and 3 from J, leaving 15 bases between them. The germline CDR1 and CDR2 sequences are MDHEN and SYDVKM. The CDR3 consists of 14 residues.

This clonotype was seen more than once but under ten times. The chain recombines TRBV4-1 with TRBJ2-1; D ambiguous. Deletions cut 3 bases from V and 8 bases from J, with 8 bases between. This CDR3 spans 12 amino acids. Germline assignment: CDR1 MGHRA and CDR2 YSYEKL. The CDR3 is CASSQTNHEQFF. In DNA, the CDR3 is TGCGCCAGCAGCCAGACAAATCATGAGCAGTTCTTC.

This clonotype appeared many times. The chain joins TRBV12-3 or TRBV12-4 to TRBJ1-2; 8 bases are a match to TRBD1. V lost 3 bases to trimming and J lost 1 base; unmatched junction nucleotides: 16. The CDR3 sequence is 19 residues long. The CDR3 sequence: CASSFVQGAYYADNYGYTF. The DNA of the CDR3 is TGTGCCAGCAGTTTCGTCCAGGGGGCTTATTACGCTGATAACTATGGCTACACCTTC.

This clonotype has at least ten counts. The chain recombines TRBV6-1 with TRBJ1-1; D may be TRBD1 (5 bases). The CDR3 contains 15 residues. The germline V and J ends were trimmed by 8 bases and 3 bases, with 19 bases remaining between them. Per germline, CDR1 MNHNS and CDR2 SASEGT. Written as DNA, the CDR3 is TGTGCCAGCTGCCGTGTGGGGGGAGCGCACACTGAAGCTTTCTTT. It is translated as CASCRVGGAHTEAFF.

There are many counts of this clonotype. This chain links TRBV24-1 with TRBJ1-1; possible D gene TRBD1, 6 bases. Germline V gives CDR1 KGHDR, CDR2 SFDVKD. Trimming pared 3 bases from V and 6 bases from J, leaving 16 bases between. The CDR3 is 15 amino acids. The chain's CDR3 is CATSDDGQSGSEAFF. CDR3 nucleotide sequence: TGTGCCACCAGTGATGACGGACAGAGTGGTTCTGAAGCTTTCTTT.

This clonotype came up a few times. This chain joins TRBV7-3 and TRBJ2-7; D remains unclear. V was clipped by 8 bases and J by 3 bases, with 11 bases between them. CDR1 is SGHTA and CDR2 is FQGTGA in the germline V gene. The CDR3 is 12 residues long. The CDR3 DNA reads TGTGCCAGCTCCAAGGCGAACTACGAGCAGTACTTC. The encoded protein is CASSKANYEQYF. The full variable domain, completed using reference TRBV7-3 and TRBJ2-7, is GAGVSQTPSNKVTEKGKYVELRCDPISGHTALYWYRQSLGQGPEFLIYFQGTGAADDSGLPNDRFFAVRPEGSVSTLKIQRTERGDSAVYLCASSKANYEQYFGPGTRLTVT.

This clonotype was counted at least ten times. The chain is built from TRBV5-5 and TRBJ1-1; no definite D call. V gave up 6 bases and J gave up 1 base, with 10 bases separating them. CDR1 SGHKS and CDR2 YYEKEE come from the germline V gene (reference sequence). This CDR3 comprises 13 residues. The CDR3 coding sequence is TGTGCCAGCATGTCGACGCCGAACACTGAAGCTTTCTTT. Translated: CASMSTPNTEAFF.

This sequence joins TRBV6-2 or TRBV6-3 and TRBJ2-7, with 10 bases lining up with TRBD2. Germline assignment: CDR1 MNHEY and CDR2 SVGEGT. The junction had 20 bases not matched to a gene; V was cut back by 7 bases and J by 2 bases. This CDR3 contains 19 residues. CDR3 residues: CASTIRGSPGLAPTYEQYF. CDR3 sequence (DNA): TGTGCCAGCACTATACGCGGGAGTCCGGGACTAGCGCCGACCTACGAGCAGTACTTC.